This note documents a single T cell receptor beta chain sequence. Other DNA variants within this sample encode the same CDR3. This entry belongs to a study of OX40 agonist ivuxolimab in advanced cancers. Looking at the study overall: Patients were treated with intravenous ivuxolimab, dosed at 0.01 to 10 mg/kg and infused every 2 weeks. Of the participants, about 40% had some prior anti-PD-1, anti-PD-L1 or anti-CTLA-4 therapy, which was allowed.

Method: immunoSEQ multiplex PCR; TCRdb's copy keeps in-frame clones and lacks some. The sample carries about 62,000 clones, 90% to 95% recorded once. Per the germline V gene, CDR1 is SEHNR and CDR2 is FQNEAQ (reference sequence). V dropped 2 bases and J dropped 5 bases, with 9 bases sitting between them. This CDR3 has 13 residues. The rearrangement uses TRBV7-9 and TRBJ2-5, with D unclear. This clonotype was sampled from an adult with an advanced solid tumor such as melanoma, head and neck, liver or kidney cancer. Source: CD4+ or CD8+ T cells sorted from blood, taken in a trial of the OX40 agonist ivuxolimab. CDR3 in amino acids: CASSLSYRETQYF. The CDR3 nucleotides are TGTGCCAGCAGCTTATCATACCGGGAGACCCAGTACTTC.